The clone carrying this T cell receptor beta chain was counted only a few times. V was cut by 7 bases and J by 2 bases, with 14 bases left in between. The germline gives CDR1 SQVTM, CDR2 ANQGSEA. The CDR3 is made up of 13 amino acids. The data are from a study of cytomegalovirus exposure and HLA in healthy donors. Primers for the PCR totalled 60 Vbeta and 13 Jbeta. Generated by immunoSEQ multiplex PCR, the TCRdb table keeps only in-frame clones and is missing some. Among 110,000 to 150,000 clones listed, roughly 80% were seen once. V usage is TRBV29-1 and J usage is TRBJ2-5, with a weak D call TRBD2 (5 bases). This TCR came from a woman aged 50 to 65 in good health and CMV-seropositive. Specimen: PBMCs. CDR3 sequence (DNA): TGCAGCGCCCCGATAGGGAGTCAAGAGACCCAGTACTTC. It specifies CSAPIGSQETQYF.